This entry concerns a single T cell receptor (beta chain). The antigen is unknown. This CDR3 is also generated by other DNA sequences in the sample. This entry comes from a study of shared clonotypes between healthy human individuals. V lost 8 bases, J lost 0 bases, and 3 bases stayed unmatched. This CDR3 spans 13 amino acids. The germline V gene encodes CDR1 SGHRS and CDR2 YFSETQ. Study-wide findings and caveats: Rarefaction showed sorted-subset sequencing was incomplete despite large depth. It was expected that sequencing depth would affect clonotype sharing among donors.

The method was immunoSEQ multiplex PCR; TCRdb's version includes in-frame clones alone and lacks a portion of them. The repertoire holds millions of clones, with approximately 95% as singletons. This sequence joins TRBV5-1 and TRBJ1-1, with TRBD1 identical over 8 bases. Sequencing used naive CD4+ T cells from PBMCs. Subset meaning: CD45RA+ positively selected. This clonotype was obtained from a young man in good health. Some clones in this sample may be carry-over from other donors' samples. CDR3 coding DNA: TGCGCCAGTGGACAGGGACTGAACACTGAAGCTTTCTTT. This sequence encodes CASGQGLNTEAFF.